The entry below describes one T cell receptor beta chain. Libraries were prepared by immunoSEQ multiplex PCR; TCRdb keeps only in-frame clonotypes and omits some of them. The table records about 20,000 clones, under 99% of them present only once. Cells defined as naive were viable CD3+CD4+ or CD3+CD8+ and CCR7+CD45RA+CD45RO-CD95-CD27+CD28+. The entry originates in a study of T cells after posttransplantation cyclophosphamide. V was cut by 1 base and J by 1 base, with 10 bases left in between. CDR1 and CDR2 (germline): SGHTA, FQGNSA. The CDR3 is 15 amino acids. The sample consisted of naive CD4+ T cells sorted from PBMCs. The chain uses TRBV7-2 and TRBJ1-1; a possible D gene is TRBD1 (6 bases). This TCR was recovered from a man in his forties or fifties in good health, CMV-negative, and a related stem cell transplant donor. The CDR3 DNA follows: TGTGCCAGCAGCTTAGGGGGGGGCGGGAACACTGAAGCTTTCTTT. It codes for CASSLGGGGNTEAFF.